This TCR beta chain was found in a study of cytomegalovirus exposure and HLA in healthy donors. The PCR was carried out with 60 Vbeta primers and 13 Jbeta primers. Measured with immunoSEQ multiplex PCR; TCRdb has only the in-frame clones, and not every one. The top ten clones hold 22% of a sample with 55,000 to 80,000 clones, approximately 74% of them seen once. Of note for this clone: At the DNA level, this CDR3 is encoded by other sequences in the same sample as well.

The specimen was PBMCs. The TCR was taken from a woman in her thirties in good health and CMV-seropositive.

The CDR3 DNA is TGTGCCAGCAGTGAAGTTGCGGGGGGCCCCTACGAGCAGTACTTC. Translated: CASSEVAGGPYEQYF. V is TRBV6-1 and J is TRBJ2-7; 8 positions match TRBD2. In germline, CDR1 is MNHNS, CDR2 SASEGT. The CDR3 length is 15 residues. Trimming at V came to 1 base and at J to 2 bases, leaving 4 bases not matched to a gene.